Listed below are T cell receptor beta chains from one sample, sequenced in a study of response to subunit inactivated influenza vaccine. TCRdb re-analysed the RT-PCR reads in MiXCR, keeping a single row per CDR3 protein. Among roughly 520,000 distinct CDR3 sequences listed, about 25% were seen once. This material consisted of CD4+ T cells sorted from PBMCs, taken 5 days after vaccination. Receptors originate from a man aged 50 to 59 who received an inactivated influenza vaccine. CDR3s include the opening cysteine and the closing phenylalanine or tryptophan. Each record gives: clone size, J gene, D gene, V gene, CDR3 DNA, CDR3 protein. A D gene is named only where the DNA matches it firmly. Rows may omit the clone size; those that give it use once, few, many or a size class.

clone_size: few; j_call: TRBJ1-4; d_call: TRBD1; v_call: TRBV7-2; cdr3_nt: TGTGCCAGCAGCTCCATCCGGGCAGGGGGCAAACTGTTTTTT; cdr3_aa: CASSSIRAGGKLFF
clone_size: .; j_call: TRBJ2-5; d_call: .; v_call: TRBV6-5; cdr3_nt: TGTGCCAGCAGTCTACGGGCAGGGGGGAACCAAGAGACCCAGTACTTC; cdr3_aa: CASSLRAGGNQETQYF
clone_size: .; j_call: TRBJ2-3; d_call: .; v_call: TRBV6-1; cdr3_nt: TGTGCCAGCAGTGCGAGGAGGGCAGCCACAGATACGCAGTATTTT; cdr3_aa: CASSARRAATDTQYF
clone_size: few; j_call: TRBJ2-2; d_call: .; v_call: TRBV2; cdr3_nt: TGTGCCAGCAGTCTTGGGATGACAGCTTGGAACACCGGGGAGCTGTTTTTT; cdr3_aa: CASSLGMTAWNTGELFF
clone_size: .; j_call: TRBJ1-4; d_call: .; v_call: TRBV29-1; cdr3_nt: TGCAGCGCACTCCGGCCTCCTGACGAAAAACTGTTTTTT; cdr3_aa: CSALRPPDEKLFF
clone_size: few; j_call: TRBJ2-7; d_call: TRBD2; v_call: TRBV4-2; cdr3_nt: TGTGCCAGCAGCCAAGACGCCCTGACTAGCGGGTACCTTGAGCAGTACTTC; cdr3_aa: CASSQDALTSGYLEQYF
clone_size: few; j_call: TRBJ2-4; d_call: .; v_call: TRBV5-5; cdr3_nt: TGTGCCAGCAGCCCGGCCGTGTATCTAGCCAAAAACATTCAGTACTTC; cdr3_aa: CASSPAVYLAKNIQYF
clone_size: few; j_call: TRBJ2-7; d_call: .; v_call: TRBV7-9; cdr3_nt: TGTGCCAGCAGCTTCCTGGACACTCCCTACGAGCAGTACTTC; cdr3_aa: CASSFLDTPYEQYF
clone_size: .; j_call: TRBJ1-4; d_call: .; v_call: TRBV12-3/TRBV12-4; cdr3_nt: TGTGCCAGCAGTTTAAAACAGGGTAATGAAAAACTGTTTTTT; cdr3_aa: CASSLKQGNEKLFF
clone_size: .; j_call: TRBJ1-6; d_call: TRBD1; v_call: TRBV12-3/TRBV12-4; cdr3_nt: TGTGCCAGTCAGGGGGCAAGCAATTCACCCCTCCACTTT; cdr3_aa: CASQGASNSPLHF
clone_size: .; j_call: TRBJ2-6; d_call: .; v_call: TRBV5-1; cdr3_nt: TGCGCCAGCAGCTTGGTAGGGTACTCTGGGGCCAACGTCCTGACTTTC; cdr3_aa: CASSLVGYSGANVLTF
clone_size: few; j_call: TRBJ1-2; d_call: TRBD1; v_call: TRBV4-2; cdr3_nt: TGTGCCAGCAGCCACCCCGGACAGGGAGATGGCTACACCTTC; cdr3_aa: CASSHPGQGDGYTF
clone_size: few; j_call: TRBJ2-3; d_call: TRBD2; v_call: TRBV20-1; cdr3_nt: TGCAGTGCTAGAGCCCCTCGAATAGCGGGGCTCACAGATACGCAGTATTTT; cdr3_aa: CSARAPRIAGLTDTQYF
clone_size: .; j_call: TRBJ2-5; d_call: TRBD2; v_call: TRBV20-1; cdr3_nt: TGCAGTGCGTCCGGGACTAGCGGGAGGGATCTGGAGACCCAGTACTTC; cdr3_aa: CSASGTSGRDLETQYF
clone_size: few; j_call: TRBJ1-1; d_call: TRBD1; v_call: TRBV20-1; cdr3_nt: TGCAGTGCCGTGTGGACAGGAACTATGAACACTGAAGCTTTCTTT; cdr3_aa: CSAVWTGTMNTEAFF
clone_size: .; j_call: TRBJ2-1; d_call: TRBD2; v_call: TRBV6-2/TRBV6-3; cdr3_nt: TGTGCCAGCAGCCTCTCCCTCCCAACTTTAGCGGGAGGGCCTTTCAATGAGCAGTTCTTC; cdr3_aa: CASSLSLPTLAGGPFNEQFF
clone_size: .; j_call: TRBJ2-5; d_call: .; v_call: TRBV30; cdr3_nt: TGTGCCTGGAGTGGGGGCCATCAAGAGACCCAGTACTTC; cdr3_aa: CAWSGGHQETQYF
clone_size: few; j_call: TRBJ2-7; d_call: TRBD1; v_call: TRBV7-6; cdr3_nt: TGTGCCAGCAGCCGCCGGGACAGCATCTACGAGCAGTACTTC; cdr3_aa: CASSRRDSIYEQYF
clone_size: .; j_call: TRBJ2-5; d_call: TRBD2; v_call: TRBV20-1; cdr3_nt: TGCAGTGCACTGGGACTAGCGGGAGGGGGAGAGACCCAGTACTTC; cdr3_aa: CSALGLAGGGETQYF
clone_size: few; j_call: TRBJ2-7; d_call: TRBD2; v_call: TRBV11-2; cdr3_nt: TGTGCCAGCAGCTCCCGCCCGGGACTAGCGATAGAGCAGTACTTC; cdr3_aa: CASSSRPGLAIEQYF
clone_size: .; j_call: TRBJ2-1; d_call: .; v_call: TRBV6-1; cdr3_nt: TGTGCCAGCAGTGCGGTTAGGACGGACCAGAATGAGCAGTTCTTC; cdr3_aa: CASSAVRTDQNEQFF
clone_size: few; j_call: TRBJ2-3; d_call: .; v_call: TRBV12-3/TRBV12-4; cdr3_nt: TGTGCCAGTGGGTGGGGGCGTGGAACAGATACGCAGTATTTT; cdr3_aa: CASGWGRGTDTQYF
clone_size: .; j_call: TRBJ1-1; d_call: TRBD1; v_call: TRBV5-1; cdr3_nt: TGCGCCAGCAGCCGGGACAGTTTCCCCTTT; cdr3_aa: CASSRDSFPF
clone_size: few; j_call: TRBJ2-5; d_call: .; v_call: TRBV24-1; cdr3_nt: TGTGCCACCAGTGACCCCGATGACAGGTACCAAGAGACCCAGTACTTC; cdr3_aa: CATSDPDDRYQETQYF
clone_size: .; j_call: TRBJ1-2; d_call: .; v_call: TRBV20-1; cdr3_nt: TGCTGTGCTAGTGGGGACAATACCTCTAACTATGGCTACACCTTC; cdr3_aa: CCASGDNTSNYGYTF
clone_size: .; j_call: TRBJ1-6; d_call: TRBD1; v_call: TRBV27; cdr3_nt: TGTGCCAGCAGTGTAACAGGGGGAGGGGTAGGTTCACCCCTCCACTTT; cdr3_aa: CASSVTGGGVGSPLHF
clone_size: few; j_call: TRBJ2-6; d_call: .; v_call: TRBV20-1; cdr3_nt: TGCAGTGCTAGAGATCCAGGCTTGAGAGGGGCCAACGTCCTGACTTTC; cdr3_aa: CSARDPGLRGANVLTF
clone_size: .; j_call: TRBJ1-6; d_call: TRBD1; v_call: TRBV5-4; cdr3_nt: TGTGCCAGCAGCCGGGGGGGGACAGGTCAAAATTCACCCCTCCACTTT; cdr3_aa: CASSRGGTGQNSPLHF
clone_size: few; j_call: TRBJ2-5; d_call: .; v_call: TRBV29-1; cdr3_nt: TGCAGCTCGACGGACGGGGAGACCCAGTACTTC; cdr3_aa: CSSTDGETQYF
clone_size: .; j_call: TRBJ2-5; d_call: TRBD2; v_call: TRBV24-1; cdr3_nt: TGTGCCACCAGTGCCCCGACTAGCGAGAAAGAGACCCAGTACTTC; cdr3_aa: CATSAPTSEKETQYF
clone_size: many; j_call: TRBJ1-1; d_call: .; v_call: TRBV6-1; cdr3_nt: TGTGCCAGCAGCCGGGGGTTTTTGAACACTGAAGCTTTCTTT; cdr3_aa: CASSRGFLNTEAFF
clone_size: many; j_call: TRBJ2-5; d_call: .; v_call: TRBV5-1; cdr3_nt: TGCGCCAGCAGCTTCCAAGGGGAAGAGACCCAGTACTTC; cdr3_aa: CASSFQGEETQYF
clone_size: .; j_call: TRBJ2-7; d_call: .; v_call: TRBV7-2; cdr3_nt: TGTGCCAGCAGCTTAGCAGTCTCCTACGAGCAGTACTTC; cdr3_aa: CASSLAVSYEQYF
clone_size: .; j_call: TRBJ2-7; d_call: TRBD2; v_call: TRBV20-1; cdr3_nt: TGCAGTGCTAGATCTAGCGGGGACTCCTACGAGCAGTACTTC; cdr3_aa: CSARSSGDSYEQYF
clone_size: .; j_call: TRBJ1-6; d_call: TRBD1; v_call: TRBV20-1; cdr3_nt: TGCAGTGCTAGCGGACAGGGGGTATCACCCCTCCACTTT; cdr3_aa: CSASGQGVSPLHF
clone_size: few; j_call: TRBJ2-5; d_call: TRBD1; v_call: TRBV5-4; cdr3_nt: TGTGCCAGCAGCCCAGGAAGGACAGGGGAAGAGACCCAGTACTTC; cdr3_aa: CASSPGRTGEETQYF
clone_size: .; j_call: TRBJ2-5; d_call: .; v_call: TRBV5-5; cdr3_nt: TGTGCCAGCAGCAGGGGAGGCGGACTCCAAGAGACCCAGTACTTC; cdr3_aa: CASSRGGGLQETQYF
clone_size: .; j_call: TRBJ2-7; d_call: TRBD1; v_call: TRBV10-3; cdr3_nt: TGTGCCATCAGTGACCCTTTGGACAGGGGGCGAAGGGAGCAGTACTTC; cdr3_aa: CAISDPLDRGRREQYF
clone_size: .; j_call: TRBJ1-2; d_call: TRBD1; v_call: TRBV4-3; cdr3_nt: TGCGCCAGCGGGCAACCGGGACAGGACTATGGCTACACCTTC; cdr3_aa: CASGQPGQDYGYTF
clone_size: few; j_call: TRBJ1-5; d_call: .; v_call: TRBV7-2; cdr3_nt: TGTGCCAGCAGCTTAGGAGGACAGAATCAGCCCCAGCATTTT; cdr3_aa: CASSLGGQNQPQHF